A selection of T cell receptor beta chains follows, all from one sample in a study of T cells after yellow fever vaccination. From the 5' RACE reads, TCRdb called clonotypes with MiXCR, one entry per CDR3 protein. The sample lists under 600,000 distinct CDR3 sequences, 13% occurring once. This material consisted of PBMCs, taken on the day of the yellow fever booster vaccination. These receptors were obtained from a man between 25 and 39 years old who received the YFV17D yellow fever vaccine. Both conserved end residues are part of each CDR3. D genes are given only for firm matches. The size of a clone is reported for some rows only, either as once, few or many, or as a class for expanded clones.

d_gene	v_gene	abundance	j_gene	CDR3aa	CDR3nt
NA	TRBV3-1	few	TRBJ1-1	CASSRTITGSTEAFF	TGTGCCAGCAGCCGCACAATTACAGGGAGCACTGAAGCTTTCTTT
NA	TRBV20-1	many	TRBJ2-7	CSAAPGGTDYEQYF	TGCAGTGCAGCCCCAGGGGGGACAGACTACGAGCAGTACTTC
TRBD2	TRBV4-2	NA	TRBJ2-7	CASSQSQLAGYEQYF	TGTGCCAGCAGCCAATCTCAACTAGCGGGCTACGAGCAGTACTTC
NA	TRBV4-3	few	TRBJ2-7	CASSPAGSHEQYF	TGCGCCAGCAGCCCTGCAGGGAGCCACGAGCAGTACTTC
NA	TRBV6-2/TRBV6-3	few	TRBJ2-2	CASSYLAVNTGELFF	TGTGCCAGCAGTTACCTGGCGGTAAACACCGGGGAGCTGTTTTTT
NA	TRBV10-1	NA	TRBJ2-7	CASSGPSNYEQYF	TGCGCCAGCAGCGGCCCCAGCAACTACGAGCAGTACTTC
NA	TRBV11-2	NA	TRBJ2-7	CASSLEPGAEQYF	TGTGCCAGCAGCTTAGAGCCGGGGGCCGAGCAGTACTTC
NA	TRBV5-8	NA	TRBJ2-2	CASRQPDRANTGELFF	TGTGCCAGCAGGCAACCCGACAGAGCGAACACCGGGGAGCTGTTTTTT
TRBD1	TRBV3-1	few	TRBJ2-7	CASSQGRGRAYEQYF	TGTGCCAGCAGCCAAGGCAGGGGGCGCGCCTACGAGCAGTACTTC
NA	TRBV6-2/TRBV6-3	NA	TRBJ2-1	CASSARGSGYNEQFF	TGTGCCAGCAGCGCCCGGGGTAGCGGATACAATGAGCAGTTCTTC
TRBD2	TRBV6-1	few	TRBJ2-7	CASRAGTSGIYEQYF	TGTGCCAGCAGAGCCGGGACTAGCGGGATCTACGAGCAGTACTTC
TRBD2	TRBV5-4	NA	TRBJ2-3	CASSGGTSGRGPDTQYF	TGTGCCAGCAGCGGTGGGACTAGCGGGAGGGGTCCAGATACGCAGTATTTT
TRBD2	TRBV28	few	TRBJ2-1	CASSPRGSGSDEQFF	TGTGCCAGCAGTCCCCGGGGTAGCGGGAGTGATGAGCAGTTCTTC
TRBD1	TRBV11-2	few	TRBJ1-4	CASSLAGTGVEKLFF	TGTGCCAGCAGCTTAGCCGGGACAGGTGTAGAAAAACTGTTTTTT
TRBD2	TRBV29-1	few	TRBJ2-1	CSVVHFAGAGDEQFF	TGCAGCGTTGTACACTTCGCGGGAGCAGGTGATGAGCAGTTCTTC
NA	TRBV14	few	TRBJ2-6	CASSHRPSGANVLTF	TGTGCCAGCAGCCACCGTCCTTCTGGGGCCAACGTCCTGACTTTC
NA	TRBV10-1	few	TRBJ2-3	CASSEWSLRDTQYF	TGCGCCAGCAGTGAGTGGTCGCTCAGGGATACGCAGTATTTT
NA	TRBV11-2	few	TRBJ2-5	CASSLVGPSRETQYF	TGTGCCAGCAGCTTAGTGGGCCCCAGCAGAGAGACCCAGTACTTC
TRBD2	TRBV20-1	many	TRBJ2-7	CSVRGSGRYEQYF	TGCAGTGTTCGGGGTAGCGGGAGGTACGAGCAGTACTTC
TRBD1	TRBV5-6	NA	TRBJ1-1	CASSRGQVSTEAFF	TGTGCCAGCAGCAGGGGACAGGTATCCACTGAAGCTTTCTTT
NA	TRBV7-2	few	TRBJ2-7	CASSLSLSSRTPYEQYF	TGTGCCAGCAGCTTATCCCTAAGCTCCCGGACCCCTTACGAGCAGTACTTC
NA	TRBV6-2/TRBV6-3	few	TRBJ2-1	CASSYYGREQFF	TGTGCCAGCAGTTACTATGGAAGGGAGCAGTTCTTC
NA	TRBV9	NA	TRBJ2-3	CASSSRTNTDTQYF	TGTGCCAGCAGCTCACGGACTAACACAGATACGCAGTATTTT
NA	TRBV21-1	few	TRBJ2-5	CASSARLAGGGETQYF	TGTGCCAGCAGCGCCCGACTAGCGGGAGGGGGGGAGACCCAGTACTTC
TRBD1	TRBV20-1	NA	TRBJ1-2	CSANPLQGYGYTF	TGCAGTGCTAACCCCTTACAGGGGTATGGCTACACCTTC
TRBD2	TRBV29-1	NA	TRBJ2-7	CSVSLTSGRASYEQYF	TGCAGCGTTTCCTTGACTAGCGGGAGGGCCTCGTACGAGCAGTACTTC
NA	TRBV29-1	NA	TRBJ2-7	CSVRPPPRYEQYF	TGCAGCGTTCGTCCCCCGCCGAGGTACGAGCAGTACTTC
TRBD2	TRBV6-2/TRBV6-3	NA	TRBJ2-7	CASSPPRGGDEQYF	TGTGCCAGCAGCCCCCCTCGGGGGGGAGACGAGCAGTACTTC
NA	TRBV5-5	NA	TRBJ2-6	CASTIDSSGANVLTF	TGTGCCAGCACCATAGACAGCTCTGGGGCCAACGTCCTGACTTTC
TRBD2	TRBV2	few	TRBJ2-5	CASSAAGVVETQYF	TGTGCCAGCAGTGCTGCGGGAGTGGTGGAGACCCAGTACTTC
NA	TRBV3-1	few	TRBJ2-3	CASSPTLEDTQYF	TGTGCCAGCAGCCCTACTTTGGAGGATACGCAGTATTTT
TRBD2	TRBV6-5	NA	TRBJ2-5	CASSSDPLLAGQETQYF	TGTGCCAGCAGTTCTGACCCCCTCCTAGCGGGTCAAGAGACCCAGTACTTC
NA	TRBV12-3/TRBV12-4	few	TRBJ2-7	CASSPDNYEQYF	TGTGCCAGCAGCCCGGACAACTACGAGCAGTACTTC
NA	TRBV7-2	NA	TRBJ2-3	CASSFRATSTDTQYF	TGTGCCAGCAGCTTTCGGGCAACCAGCACAGATACGCAGTATTTT
TRBD1	TRBV7-6	NA	TRBJ1-6	CASSADRANSPLHF	TGTGCCAGCAGCGCGGACAGGGCAAATTCACCCCTCCACTTT
NA	TRBV29-1	NA	TRBJ2-7	CSVEGGVTYEQYF	TGCAGCGTTGAGGGCGGAGTTACCTACGAGCAGTACTTC
TRBD2	TRBV7-9	NA	TRBJ2-1	CASSSPPTGTTYNEQFF	TGTGCCAGCAGCTCTCCGCCGACCGGGACTACATACAATGAGCAGTTCTTC
TRBD1	TRBV4-3	NA	TRBJ2-7	CASSRGRTGPAYEQYF	TGCGCCAGCAGCAGGGGTAGGACAGGCCCCGCCTACGAGCAGTACTTC
NA	TRBV4-3	NA	TRBJ2-3	CASSQDPSNTDTQYF	TGCGCCAGCAGCCAAGACCCATCAAACACAGATACGCAGTATTTT
TRBD2	TRBV9	NA	TRBJ2-2	CASSVEIAGAGELFF	TGTGCCAGCAGCGTAGAGATAGCGGGAGCCGGGGAGCTGTTTTTT
NA	TRBV7-9	few	TRBJ2-2	CASSLAIPRGATGELFF	TGTGCCAGCAGCTTAGCAATCCCCAGGGGCGCAACCGGGGAGCTGTTTTTT
NA	TRBV20-1	few	TRBJ2-1	CSAFPGGFEQFF	TGCAGTGCTTTTCCTGGGGGTTTTGAGCAGTTCTTC
NA	TRBV5-1	few	TRBJ2-1	CASSLAASARRGNEQFF	TGCGCCAGCAGCTTGGCGGCTAGCGCTCGAAGGGGTAATGAGCAGTTCTTC
NA	TRBV20-1	few	TRBJ2-1	CSAPRLEEIGQFF	TGCAGTGCCCCCCGGCTAGAGGAGATCGGGCAGTTCTTC